This T cell receptor beta chain was obtained from a study of blood T cell repertoires in COVID-19. The CDR3 length is 14 residues. Trimming took 4 bases from V and 4 from J; bases not matched to a gene: 4. Germline V lookup: CDR1 SGDLS, CDR2 YYNGEE. The table came from immunoSEQ multiplex PCR; TCRdb's copy has only in-frame clones and leaves some out. The sample includes 200,000 to 250,000 clones, roughly 82% of them seen just once. The genes are TRBV9 and TRBJ1-1, with TRBD1 identical over 10 bases. Sample: peripheral blood. The TCR sequence derives from a woman aged 40 to 50 with acute or convalescent COVID-19. The CDR3 loop is CASSFRDRGTEAFF. The CDR3 coding sequence is TGTGCCAGCAGCTTTAGGGACAGGGGCACTGAAGCTTTCTTT.